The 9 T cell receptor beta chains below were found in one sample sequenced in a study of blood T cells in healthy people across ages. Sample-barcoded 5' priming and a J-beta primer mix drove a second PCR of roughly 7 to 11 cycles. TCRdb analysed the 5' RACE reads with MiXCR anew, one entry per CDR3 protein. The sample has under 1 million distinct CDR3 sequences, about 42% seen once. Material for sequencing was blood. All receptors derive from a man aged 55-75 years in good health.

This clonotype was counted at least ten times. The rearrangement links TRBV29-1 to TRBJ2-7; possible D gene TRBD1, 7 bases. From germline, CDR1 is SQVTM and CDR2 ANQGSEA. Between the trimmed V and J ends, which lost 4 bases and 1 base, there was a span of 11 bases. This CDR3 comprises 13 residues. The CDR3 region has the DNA TGCAGCGTTGGGGCAGGGGGGTCCTACGAGCAGTACTTC. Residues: CSVGAGGSYEQYF.

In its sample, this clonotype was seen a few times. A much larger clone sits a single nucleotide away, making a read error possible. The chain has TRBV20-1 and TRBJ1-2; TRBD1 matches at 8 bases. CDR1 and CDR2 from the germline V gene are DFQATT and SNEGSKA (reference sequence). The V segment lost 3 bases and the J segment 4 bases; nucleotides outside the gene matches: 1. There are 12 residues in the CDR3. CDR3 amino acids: CSASDRGYGYTF. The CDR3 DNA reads TGCAGTGCTAGTGACAGGGGCTATGGCTACACCTTC.

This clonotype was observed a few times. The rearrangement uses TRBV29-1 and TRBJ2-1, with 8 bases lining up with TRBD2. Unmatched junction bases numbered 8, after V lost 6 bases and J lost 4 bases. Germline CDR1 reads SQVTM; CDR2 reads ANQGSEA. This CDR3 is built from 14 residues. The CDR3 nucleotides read TGCAGCGTATTCGGGGGGGACCATTACAATGAGCAGTTCTTC. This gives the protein CSVFGGDHYNEQFF.

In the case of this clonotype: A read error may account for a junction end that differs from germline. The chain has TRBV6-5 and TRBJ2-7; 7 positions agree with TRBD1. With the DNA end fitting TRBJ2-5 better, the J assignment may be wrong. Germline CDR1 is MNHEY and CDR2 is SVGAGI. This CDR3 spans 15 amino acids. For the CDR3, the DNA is TGTGCCAGCAGTTACTATGGGACAGACCAAAAGACCCAGTACTTC. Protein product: CASSYYGTDQKTQYF.

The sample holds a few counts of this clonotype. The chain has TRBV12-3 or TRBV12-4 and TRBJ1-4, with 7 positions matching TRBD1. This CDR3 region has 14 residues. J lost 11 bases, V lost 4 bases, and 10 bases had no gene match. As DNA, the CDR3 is TGTGCCAGCAGTTACAGGGGAAGGATGGAGAAACTGTTTTTT. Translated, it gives CASSYRGRMEKLFF.

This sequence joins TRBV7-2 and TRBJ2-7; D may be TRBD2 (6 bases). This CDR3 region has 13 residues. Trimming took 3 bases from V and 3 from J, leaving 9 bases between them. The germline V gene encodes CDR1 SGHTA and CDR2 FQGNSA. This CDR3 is CASSFRRDYEQYF. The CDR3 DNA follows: TGTGCCAGCAGCTTCCGGAGGGACTACGAGCAGTACTTC.

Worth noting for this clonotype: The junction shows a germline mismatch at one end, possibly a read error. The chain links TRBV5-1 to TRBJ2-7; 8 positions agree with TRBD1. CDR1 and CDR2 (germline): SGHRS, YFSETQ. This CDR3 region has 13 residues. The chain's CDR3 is CASRQGDRNERYF. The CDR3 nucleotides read TGCGCCAGCAGACAGGGGGATCGGAACGAGCGGTACTTC. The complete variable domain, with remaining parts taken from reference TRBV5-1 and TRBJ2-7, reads KAGVTQTPRYLIKTRGQQVTLSCSPISGHRSVSWYQQTPGQGLQFLFEYFSETQRNKGNFPGRFSGRQFSNSRSEMNVSTLELGDSALYLCASRQGDRNERYFGPGTRLTVT.

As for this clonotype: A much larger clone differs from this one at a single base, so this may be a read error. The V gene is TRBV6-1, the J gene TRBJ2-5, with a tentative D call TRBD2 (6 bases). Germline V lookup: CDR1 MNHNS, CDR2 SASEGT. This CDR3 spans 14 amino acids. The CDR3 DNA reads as TGTGCCAGCAGGGAAGGAGGGGCCTGGCAGACCCAGTACTTC. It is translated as CASREGGAWQTQYF.

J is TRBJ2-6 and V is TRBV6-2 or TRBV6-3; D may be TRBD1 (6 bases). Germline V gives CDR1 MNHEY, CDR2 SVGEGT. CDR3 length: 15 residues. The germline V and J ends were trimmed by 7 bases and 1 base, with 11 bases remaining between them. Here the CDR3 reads CASTSTGSGANVLTF. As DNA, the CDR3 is TGTGCCAGCACCTCCACAGGGTCTGGGGCCAACGTCCTGACTTTC.